One and the same sample provided the 15 T cell receptor beta chains below, sequenced in a study of T cells in women clearing cervical HPV infection. The protocol was immunoSEQ multiplex PCR, while the TCRdb copy is restricted to in-frame clones and leaves out a portion. The listing records 23,000 or so clones. Sequenced sample: blood buffy coat. The receptors come from a woman between 18 and 70 years old with a cervical HPV16 infection that either progressed to CIN3+ or cleared (not recorded which).

Remarks on this clone: The read ends 3 residues shy of where the CDR3 ends; the end is completed using the germline J gene. The genes are TRBV20-1 and TRBJ1-5; 8 nucleotides align to TRBD1. The CDR3 contains 13 residues. Germline V gene lookup returns CDR1 DFQATT and CDR2 SNEGSKA (reference sequence). V trimming: 5 bases; J trimming: 4 bases; junction bases outside the gene matches: 4. The CDR3 reads CSALTGGNQPQHF. CDR3 DNA, as far as it was read: TGCAGTGCTCTAACAGGGGGAAATCAGCCC.

Points on this clone: The missing CDR3 end, 3 residues past where the read stops, is filled in from the germline J gene. The chain employs TRBV4-1 and TRBJ1-1; D ambiguous. CDR3 size: 15 residues. CDR1 and CDR2 from the germline V gene are MGHRA and YSYEKL. The V gene lost 2 bases and the J gene lost 0 bases, with 10 bases spanning the gap. CDR3 DNA, as far as it was read: TGCGCCAGCAGCCAACGGAGGGTTTTGAACACTGAA. It encodes CASSQRRVLNTE. The whole CDR3 sequence is CASSQRRVLNTEAFF.

Concerning this clone itself: The read terminates 3 residues ahead of where the CDR3 ends, so the germline J gene completes it. The rearrangement joins TRBV5-1 to TRBJ1-1; D not resolved. The V gene's germline CDR1 is SGHRS and CDR2 YFSETQ. This CDR3 region has 14 residues. V was cut by 2 bases and J by 1 base, with 9 bases left in between. The CDR3 loop is CASSFGGPNTEAFF. The part of the CDR3 DNA that was read is TGCGCCAGCAGCTTCGGAGGGCCGAACACTGAA.

Note on this clone: The CDR3 end falls 3 residues outside the read, so it is completed with the germline J gene. V usage is TRBV4-1 and J usage is TRBJ2-7, with 9 bases aligning to TRBD1. V trimming: 4 bases; J trimming: 3 bases; junction bases outside the gene matches: 10. There are 16 residues in the CDR3. CDR1 and CDR2 (germline): MGHRA, YSYEKL. The CDR3 region is CASSLDRGQGSYEQYF. The sequenced part of the CDR3 DNA is TGCGCCAGCAGCCTCGATAGGGGACAGGGAAGCTACGAG.

Comments on this clone: The read halts 3 residues ahead of the CDR3 end, with the missing end drawn from the germline J gene. This chain links TRBV6-2 or TRBV6-3 with TRBJ1-1, with 10 bases fitting TRBD1. V lost 1 base, J lost 3 bases, and 5 bases stayed unmatched. The germline V gene encodes CDR1 MNHEY and CDR2 SVGEGT. There are 16 residues in the CDR3. The CDR3: CASSYLGQGQHTEAFF. The CDR3 bases that were read are TGTGCCAGCAGTTACTTGGGACAGGGGCAGCACACTGAA.

Concerning this clone itself: The read falls 3 residues short of the CDR3 end, and the missing part is taken from the germline J gene. This chain joins TRBV7-2 and TRBJ2-4; 7 bases are shared with TRBD2. Per germline, CDR1 SGHTA and CDR2 FQGNSA. There are 15 residues in the CDR3. CDR3 sequence reads: CASSSVSTRDYGQYF. The CDR3 DNA, read in part, is TGTGCCAGCAGCTCTGTGTCCACAAGGGACTATGGT.

Concerning this clone itself: The read falls 3 residues short of the CDR3 end, and the missing part is taken from the germline J gene. The chain employs TRBV2 and TRBJ2-2, with D possibly TRBD2 on 6 matching bases. The germline CDR1 and CDR2 sequences are SNHLY and FYNNEI. CDR3 length equals 13 residues. Incomplete CDR3 DNA: TGTGCCAGCAGCCGGGACTTAGTTCCACCG. Its protein product is CASSRDLVPP. The whole CDR3 protein is CASSRDLVPPLFF.

CDR3 DNA (partial): TGTGCCAGCAGCCTCCGACACCAAAGGGACTATGGC. Translating it yields CASSLRHQRDYG. The CDR3 in full is CASSLRHQRDYGYTF. The chain couples TRBV9 to TRBJ1-2, with unresolved D. The read is 3 residues too short to cover the CDR3 end, so that end is filled in from the germline J gene. Per germline, CDR1 SGDLS and CDR2 YYNGEE. The CDR3 is 15 residues long. With 4 bases removed from V and 3 bases from J, the gap between germline ends came to 16 bases. The entire variable domain, with the rest obtained from reference TRBV9 and TRBJ1-2, is as follows: DSGVTQTPKHLITATGQRVTLRCSPRSGDLSVYWYQQSLDQGLQFLIQYYNGEERAKGNILERFSAQQFPDLHSELNLSSLELGDSALYFCASSLRHQRDYGYTFGSGTRLTVV.

On this clone itself: The CDR3 end lies 3 residues beyond the end of the read and is filled in from the germline J gene. This rearrangement joins TRBV4-2 to TRBJ2-7, with 7 bases matching TRBD2. The CDR3 extends over 15 amino acids. Germline V lookup: CDR1 LGHNA, CDR2 YNFKEQ. With V trimmed by 0 bases and J by 5 bases, 7 bases remained unmatched. The sequenced CDR3 bases are TGTGCCAGCAGCCAAGAAGCGGGACCCCCTAACGAG. Translating gives CASSQEAGPPNE. The CDR3 as a whole reads CASSQEAGPPNEQYF.

Remarks on this clone: The DNA ends 3 residues before the CDR3 does, and the rest of the CDR3 is filled in from the germline J gene. The chain recombines TRBV20-1 with TRBJ2-3; a possible D gene is TRBD1 (5 bases). The CDR3 has 14 residues. The germline V gene encodes CDR1 DFQATT and CDR2 SNEGSKA (reference sequence). CDR3 bases read: TGCAGTGCCCAGGGCGAGGCTGCCGATTGGGCG. It yields the protein CSAQGEAADWA. The CDR3 as a whole reads CSAQGEAADWAQYF.

Worth noting for this clone: The CDR3 extends 3 residues past the end of the read, so its final part is completed from the germline J gene. This sequence joins TRBV19 and TRBJ1-2; 7 nucleotides match TRBD1. V shed 6 bases and J 5 bases; nucleotides not matched to a gene: 9. This CDR3 has 14 amino acids. Germline V gene sequence: CDR1 LNHDA, CDR2 SQIVND (reference sequence). The covered CDR3 bases are TGTGCCAGTAGCATCCAGGGGGTGGGGTATGGC. The encoded protein is CASSIQGVGYG. The entire CDR3 is CASSIQGVGYGYTF. Using reference TRBV19 and TRBJ1-2 for the parts outside the CDR3, the full variable domain is DGGITQSPKYLFRKEGQNVTLSCEQNLNHDAMYWYRQDPGQGLRLIYYSQIVNDFQKGDIAEGYSVSREKKESFPLTVTSAQKNPTAFYLCASSIQGVGYGYTFGSGTRLTVV.

Turning to this clone: The CDR3 end falls 3 residues outside the read, so it is completed with the germline J gene. The V call is TRBV5-5, the J call TRBJ2-3, with 8 bases that match TRBD1. From germline, CDR1 is SGHKS and CDR2 YYEKEE (reference sequence). J was trimmed by 2 bases and V by 4 bases; bases with no gene match: 6. This CDR3 is built from 15 residues. The part of the CDR3 DNA that was read is TGTGCCAGCAGCGGGAGGACAGGGACCACAGATACG. Its protein is CASSGRTGTTDT. The full CDR3 protein is CASSGRTGTTDTQYF.

Note on this clone: Read coverage stops 3 residues before the CDR3 terminus; the germline J gene supplies the remainder. The J gene is TRBJ1-6, the V gene TRBV5-4; 9 nucleotides line up with TRBD1. The V gene's germline CDR1 is SGHNT and CDR2 YYREEE (reference sequence). With 3 bases clipped from V and 10 bases from J, the junction kept 11 bases outside the gene matches. CDR3 length: 16 amino acids. The CDR3 loop is CASSWNRGRRESPLHF. CDR3 bases read: TGTGCCAGCAGCTGGAACAGGGGGCGCAGGGAATCACCC.

With respect to this clone: Read coverage stops 3 residues before the CDR3 terminus; the germline J gene supplies the remainder. This sequence joins TRBV11-2 and TRBJ2-4, with D perhaps TRBD1 (5 bases). CDR1 SGHAT and CDR2 FQNNGV come from the germline V gene. V lost 4 bases to trimming and J lost 5 bases, with 9 bases between them. The CDR3 sequence is 13 residues long. The part of the CDR3 DNA that was read is TGTGCCAGCAGCTCCGTGACAGAAAACATT. Translation gives CASSSVTENI. The entire CDR3 protein is CASSSVTENIQYF. Based on the CDR3 plus reference TRBV11-2 and TRBJ2-4, the full variable domain is EAGVAQSPRYKIIEKRQSVAFWCNPISGHATLYWYQQILGQGPKLLIQFQNNGVVDDSQLPKDRFSAERLKGVDSTLKIQPAKLEDSAVYLCASSSVTENIQYFGAGTRLSVL.

Notes on this clone: The CDR3 end falls 3 residues outside the read, so it is completed with the germline J gene. V gene TRBV7-8 combines with J gene TRBJ2-7, with 10 bases fitting TRBD1. Looked up from germline, CDR1 is SGHVS and CDR2 is FQNEAQ. V lost 2 bases to trimming and J lost 5 bases; unmatched junction nucleotides: 3. This CDR3 has 14 amino acids. The part of the CDR3 DNA that was read is TGTGCCAGCAGCTTAATGGGACAGGGGAACGAG. Translation gives CASSLMGQGNE. The full CDR3 protein reads CASSLMGQGNEQYF.